Listed below are T cell receptor beta chains from one sample, sequenced in a study of OX40 agonist ivuxolimab in advanced cancers. Here immunoSEQ multiplex PCR was the method, and the copy in TCRdb shows in-frame clones only, minus some. Of around 67,000 clones listed, about nine tenths are singletons. Sequenced material: CD4+ or CD8+ T cells sorted from blood, taken in a trial of the OX40 agonist ivuxolimab. The source of these receptors is an adult with an advanced solid tumor such as melanoma, head and neck, liver or kidney cancer. Both conserved end residues are part of each CDR3. The D gene is left open where the match is weak. Only some rows state a clone size, as once, few, many or a class for expanded clones.

cdr3_length	v_call	d_call	clone_size	j_call	cdr3_nt	cdr3_aa
15	TRBV10-3	TRBD1	few	TRBJ1-1	TGTGCCATCTTCAGCCCCACAGGGGGGAACACTGAAGCTTTCTTT	CAIFSPTGGNTEAFF
14	TRBV7-2	TRBD1	.	TRBJ2-5	TGTGCCAGCAGCTTAGCGCACAGGGGGGAGACCCAGTACTTC	CASSLAHRGETQYF
14	TRBV11-3	TRBD2	few	TRBJ2-5	TGTGCCAGCGGACAGCGCGGGGGGGTAGAGACCCAGTACTTC	CASGQRGGVETQYF
18	TRBV27	TRBD2	.	TRBJ2-1	TGTGCCAGCAGGCCCGGGCTAGCGGTAGAAATCTCCTACAATGAGCAGTTCTTC	CASRPGLAVEISYNEQFF
16	TRBV5-4	.	.	TRBJ2-3	TGTGCCAGCAGCCCTGGACAACCGTACGGCGGAGATACGCAGTATTTT	CASSPGQPYGGDTQYF
14	TRBV19	.	.	TRBJ1-5	TGTGCCAGTAGTATTGGGCAGGGGAATCAGCCCCAGCATTTT	CASSIGQGNQPQHF
14	TRBV6-5	.	.	TRBJ1-2	TGTGCCAGCAGGCAAGGACAGTCCTTCTATGGCTACACCTTC	CASRQGQSFYGYTF
15	TRBV9	TRBD1	.	TRBJ1-2	TGTGCCAGCAGCGGTACGGACAGGGGGAGAGGGGGCTACACCTTC	CASSGTDRGRGGYTF
16	TRBV18	TRBD1	.	TRBJ2-3	TGTGCCAGCTCTTCCAGGACAGGGGGCTTCGCAGATACGCAGTATTTT	CASSSRTGGFADTQYF
14	TRBV6-1	.	.	TRBJ1-5	TGTGCCAGCAGCCTTCGTGGTAGCAATCAGCCCCAGCATTTT	CASSLRGSNQPQHF
15	TRBV5-1	.	.	TRBJ2-5	TGCGCCAGCAGCTTGGCAGGGTCGGGACAAGAGACCCAGTACTTC	CASSLAGSGQETQYF
11	TRBV20-1	.	once	TRBJ2-1	TGCAGTGCACAGGTTTACAATGAGCAGTTCTTC	CSAQVYNEQFF
14	TRBV30	TRBD1	.	TRBJ1-1	TGTGCCTGGAGCTCGGGACAGGTGAACACTGAAGCTTTCTTT	CAWSSGQVNTEAFF
17	TRBV19	TRBD1	.	TRBJ2-6	TGTGCCAGTAGTAACGGACAGGTTGACTCTGGGGCCAACGTCCTGACTTTC	CASSNGQVDSGANVLTF
17	TRBV7-6	.	.	TRBJ2-7	TGTGCCAGCAGCTTAGCGATAACGGACCTCGGCCCCTACGAGCAGTACTTC	CASSLAITDLGPYEQYF
11	TRBV2	.	.	TRBJ2-5	TGTGCCAGCCGATCCTACGAGACCCAGTACTTC	CASRSYETQYF
14	TRBV4-2	.	.	TRBJ1-1	TGTGCCAGCAGCCGAGACAGCCCGGGGACTGAAGCTTTCTTT	CASSRDSPGTEAFF
14	TRBV4-1	.	once	TRBJ2-1	TGCGCCAGCAGCCAAGGGGGGGCCTACAATGAGCAGTTCTTC	CASSQGGAYNEQFF
14	TRBV18	.	.	TRBJ2-7	TGTGCCAGCTCACCACGGAGGGACTCCTACGAGCAGTACTTC	CASSPRRDSYEQYF
17	TRBV4-1	TRBD2	.	TRBJ2-3	TGCGCCAGCAGCCAAGTGGGGACGGGGGGACTTACAGATACGCAGTATTTT	CASSQVGTGGLTDTQYF
17	TRBV28	TRBD2	.	TRBJ2-5	TGTGCCAGCAGTGGGACTAGCGGGAGGACTGTCGGTGAGACCCAGTACTTC	CASSGTSGRTVGETQYF
14	TRBV4-2	.	once	TRBJ1-2	TGTGCCAGCAGCCACAATTTAGGACAGCGGGGCTACACCTTC	CASSHNLGQRGYTF
13	TRBV29-1	TRBD1	.	TRBJ1-1	TGCAGCGCCGGGACAGCCATGAACACTGAAGCTTTCTTT	CSAGTAMNTEAFF
15	TRBV4-1	.	.	TRBJ1-6	TGCGCCAGCAGCCAGGTTCCGGGAGAAGACTCACCCCTCCACTTT	CASSQVPGEDSPLHF
16	TRBV5-1	TRBD1	.	TRBJ1-4	TGCGCCAGCAGCCGGACAGGGATCGGGGCTAATGAAAAACTGTTTTTT	CASSRTGIGANEKLFF